One and the same sample provided the 18 T cell receptor beta chains below, sequenced in a study of post-analysis software for immune sequencing data. No cognate antigen is known for these TCRs. Study-wide results and limits: Controls had lower frequencies than patients of 4 or 5 TRBV segments, which included TRBV5-6, TRBV5-1 and TRBV20-1.

The authors incorporated unique molecular identifiers into the TCR beta cDNA libraries. In TCRdb, the PCR reads were re-called with MiXCR into one record per CDR3 protein. The table records 550,000 to 700,000 distinct CDR3 sequences, roughly 40% of them present only once. The sample consisted of blood. The receptors originated from a girl between 5 and 17 years old with multiple sclerosis.

In its sample, this clonotype was seen once. A junction end diverges from the germline sequence, so it may reflect a read error. The chain joins TRBV12-3 or TRBV12-4 to TRBJ2-3; TRBD2 agrees at 14 bases. The CDR3 covers 15 residues. This CDR3 reads CASSGLAGGPDTEYF. The CDR3 DNA is TGTGCCAGCAGTGGACTAGCGGGAGGACCAGATACGGAGTATTTT.

This clonotype appeared a few times. The gene calls are TRBV10-3 and TRBJ2-7; 10 bases fit TRBD2. Germline CDR1 is ENHRY and CDR2 is SYGVKD. Trimming at V came to 2 bases and at J to 3 bases, leaving 1 base not matched to a gene. This CDR3 is built from 14 residues. The CDR3 bases are TGTGCCATCAGTGAGGGACTAGCGGACTACGAGCAGTACTTC. This codes for CAISEGLADYEQYF.

This clonotype was recorded at least ten times. The chain combines TRBV7-2 with TRBJ2-1; unclear D gene. Deletions cut 0 bases from V and 0 bases from J, with 6 bases between. CDR3 length equals 15 residues. CDR1 SGHTA and CDR2 FQGNSA come from the germline V gene. The CDR3 sequence: CASSLAAVSYNEQFF. CDR3 nucleotide sequence: TGTGCCAGCAGCTTAGCGGCCGTCTCCTACAATGAGCAGTTCTTC.

The chain is built from TRBV13 and TRBJ1-2; TRBD1 agrees at 8 bases. The CDR3 spans 11 residues. Looked up from germline, CDR1 is PRHDT and CDR2 is FYEKMQ (reference sequence). V lost 4 bases and J lost 8; bases outside the gene matches: 0. The DNA for the CDR3 is TGTGCCAGCAGCTGGACAGGGGGCTACACCTTC. Its translation: CASSWTGGYTF.

This clonotype appeared a few times. The chain combines TRBV12-3 or TRBV12-4 with TRBJ2-6, with D hard to call. CDR3 size: 13 residues. The V gene lost 7 bases and the J gene lost 3 bases, with 7 bases spanning the gap. CDR3 in DNA: TGTGCCAGCACCCGCGGTGGGGCCAACGTCCTGACTTTC. This codes for CASTRGGANVLTF.

There are a few counts of this clonotype. This chain joins TRBV6-5 and TRBJ2-1, with 12 bases fitting TRBD2. V trimming: 4 bases; J trimming: 12 bases; junction bases outside the gene matches: 13. The germline gives CDR1 MNHEY, CDR2 SVGAGI. The CDR3 totals 16 residues. The CDR3 reads CASSSRTSGKTNMQFF. The CDR3 nucleotides are TGTGCCAGCAGTTCCCGGACTAGCGGGAAGACGAATATGCAGTTCTTC.

This chain connects TRBV5-1 to TRBJ2-5; D unresolved. TRBJ2-7 matches the DNA end more closely, so the J call is doubtful. CDR1 and CDR2 from the germline V gene are SGHRS and YFSETQ. The CDR3 covers 13 residues. The chain's CDR3 is CASSLEPGYEQYF. In DNA, the CDR3 is TGCGCCAGCAGCTTGGAACCGGGCTACGAGCAGTACTTC.

This clonotype was counted at least ten times. CDR3 sequence: CASSEPSGQGAGEQYF. CDR3 nucleotide sequence: TGTGCCAGCAGCGAACCTTCGGGACAGGGGGCGGGCGAGCAGTACTTC. The chain employs TRBV6-1 and TRBJ2-7; 12 nucleotides match TRBD1. The CDR3 sequence is 16 residues long. V shed 6 bases and J 6 bases; nucleotides not matched to a gene: 12. Germline lookup yields CDR1 MNHNS and CDR2 SASEGT.

Comment on this clonotype: The germline gene is not matched at one end of the junction; a read error may be the cause. The chain employs TRBV10-3 and TRBJ2-7; TRBD2 agrees at 15 bases. This CDR3 comprises 16 residues. The germline V gene has CDR1 ENHRY and CDR2 SYGVKD. The CDR3 bases are TGTGCCATTAGTGAGTCGGGGACTAGCGGGAGGTACGAGCAGTACTTC. Translated: CAISESGTSGRYEQYF.

The J gene is TRBJ2-5, the V gene TRBV6-5; D unresolved. The tail of the sequence fits TRBJ2-7 better, so the J call may be wrong. Germline CDR1 reads MNHEY; CDR2 reads SVGAGI. The CDR3 has 15 amino acids. In DNA, the CDR3 is TGTGCCAGCAGTTACTCGGCTTTGAGCTCCTACGAGCAGTACTTC. It codes for CASSYSALSSYEQYF.

This chain links TRBV12-3 or TRBV12-4 with TRBJ2-1; 11 nucleotides line up with TRBD2. The ends lost 5 bases at V and 15 bases at J; junction bases unmatched: 9. The CDR3 is 13 residues long. The DNA of the CDR3 is TGTGCCAGCAGTATTTCCCAACTAGCGGGGGTGTTCTTC. Translated: CASSISQLAGVFF.

This chain uses TRBV29-1 with TRBJ2-3; TRBD1 matches at 7 bases. V shed 6 bases and J 0 bases; nucleotides not matched to a gene: 6. The CDR3 has 14 amino acids. From germline, CDR1 is SQVTM and CDR2 ANQGSEA. CDR3 coding DNA: TGCAGCGTCGCGACAGGGCCTAGCACAGATACGCAGTATTTT. Encoded protein: CSVATGPSTDTQYF.

This clonotype was found a few times. V and J are TRBV24-1 and TRBJ1-2, with D unresolved. The length of the CDR3 is 14 residues. The V end was cut by 2 bases, the J end by 4 bases, with 10 bases between. Germline values: CDR1 KGHDR, CDR2 SFDVKD. In DNA, the CDR3 is TGTGCCACCAGTGATTCTCCACCGACCTATGGCTACACCTTC. Translating gives CATSDSPPTYGYTF.

This clonotype was counted a few times. This chain joins TRBV7-9 and TRBJ2-1; D is possibly TRBD2 (7 bases). Trimming shortened V by 0 bases and J by 8 bases, and 14 bases separated the two germline ends. CDR1 and CDR2 (germline): SEHNR, FQNEAQ (reference sequence). CDR3 length equals 15 residues. CDR3 amino acids: CASSLAGGARDEQFF. CDR3 nucleotide sequence: TGTGCCAGCAGCTTAGCGGGGGGGGCTCGGGATGAGCAGTTCTTC.

Remarks on this clonotype: One end of the junction fails to match germline, which may point to a read error. The V and J genes are TRBV7-8 and TRBJ1-4; D gene unclear. The germline CDR1 and CDR2 sequences are SGHVS and FQNEAQ. This CDR3 contains 14 residues. The CDR3 loop is CASSPTLTNEELFF. As DNA, the CDR3 is TGTGCCAGCAGCCCGACACTAACTAATGAAGAACTGTTTTTT. The full variable domain, with the rest looked up from reference TRBV7-8 and TRBJ1-4, is GAGVSQSPRYKVAKRGQDVALRCDPISGHVSLFWYQQALGQGPEFLTYFQNEAQLDKSGLPSDRFFAERPEGSVSTLKIQRTQQEDSAVYLCASSPTLTNEELFFGSGTQLSVL.

The CDR3 nucleotides read TGCAGTGCGCGGCCCCGCTCTGGGGCCAACGTCCTGACTTTC. Protein: CSARPRSGANVLTF. The chain couples TRBV20-1 to TRBJ2-6; D uncertain. This CDR3 is built from 14 residues. Germline lookup yields CDR1 DFQATT and CDR2 SNEGSKA (reference sequence). Trimming took 6 bases from V and 0 from J, leaving 9 bases between them.

This clonotype was observed once. The chain is built from TRBV7-2 and TRBJ1-6; D ambiguous. The germline gives CDR1 SGHTA, CDR2 FQGNSA. CDR3 size: 14 residues. The V gene lost 3 bases and the J gene lost 9 bases, with 12 bases spanning the gap. The CDR3 sequence is CASSFSRDRSPLHF. CDR3 in DNA: TGTGCCAGCAGCTTTAGCCGGGATCGTTCACCCCTCCACTTT.

On this clonotype itself: A read error may account for a junction end that differs from germline. The genes are TRBV2 and TRBJ2-7; a weak D match, TRBD1 (6 bases). The CDR3 has 14 amino acids. Germline loops: CDR1 SNHLY, CDR2 FYNNEI. The CDR3 region is CAGSADRKTYEQYF. The CDR3 bases are TGTGCCGGCAGTGCGGACAGAAAAACCTACGAGCAGTACTTC.